Presented here are 10 T cell receptor beta chains from one specimen sequenced in a study of blood T cell repertoires in COVID-19. Produced via immunoSEQ multiplex PCR; TCRdb's table is partial and in-frame only. The table lists 130,000 to 150,000 clones, around 80% of them singletons. Sample: peripheral blood. These receptor sequences come from a man older than 75 with acute or convalescent COVID-19.

The chain couples TRBV7-8 to TRBJ2-1, with 10 nucleotides matching TRBD2. The V segment lost 5 bases and the J segment 5 bases; nucleotides outside the gene matches: 6. CDR1 is SGHVS, CDR2 FQNEAQ, per germline. This CDR3 has 15 amino acids. CDR3 sequence (DNA): TGTGCCAGCAGCAGAGAGCGGGGGGGCAACAATGAGCAGTTCTTC. Its translation is CASSRERGGNNEQFF.

This chain joins TRBV4-1 and TRBJ2-3; TRBD1 agrees at 9 bases. Germline V lookup: CDR1 MGHRA, CDR2 YSYEKL. V shed 4 bases and J 13 bases; nucleotides not matched to a gene: 6. This CDR3 contains 12 residues. CDR3 sequence (DNA): TGCGCCAGCAGCCCGACAGGGGGGGGGAAGTATTTT. Protein: CASSPTGGGKYF.

The chain joins TRBV7-2 to TRBJ1-6, with D perhaps TRBD1 (5 bases). Germline V gene data show CDR1 as SGHTA and CDR2 as FQGNSA. Trimming shortened V by 5 bases and J by 5 bases, and 10 bases separated the two germline ends. CDR3 size: 14 residues. The CDR3: CASSPDSNNSPLHF. CDR3 nucleotide sequence: TGTGCCAGCAGCCCAGACAGTAATAATTCACCCCTCCACTTT.

The chain uses TRBV5-1 and TRBJ2-3; 10 nucleotides agree with TRBD1. The CDR3 has 14 amino acids. With V trimmed by 7 bases and J by 1 base, 3 bases remained unmatched. CDR1 is SGHRS, CDR2 YFSETQ, per germline. The CDR3 protein is CASHGTGGTDTQYF. In nucleotides, the CDR3 is TGCGCCAGCCATGGGACAGGGGGCACAGATACGCAGTATTTT.

The chain recombines TRBV4-2 with TRBJ2-1; TRBD2 aligns across 14 bases. The germline CDR1 and CDR2 sequences are LGHNA and YNFKEQ. The CDR3 runs 16 residues. The V gene end was trimmed by 5 bases and the J gene end by 3 bases; junction bases not matched to a gene: 3. Here the CDR3 reads CASSSGTSGSYNEQFF. The CDR3 DNA is TGTGCCAGCAGCTCAGGGACTAGCGGGAGCTACAATGAGCAGTTCTTC.

This clone was seen a few times. V and J are TRBV5-4 and TRBJ2-5; 7 bases align to TRBD2. The ends lost 4 bases at V and 5 bases at J; junction bases unmatched: 14. Germline assignment: CDR1 SGHNT and CDR2 YYREEE (reference sequence). CDR3 length equals 16 residues. The CDR3 bases are TGTGCCAGCAGCGGCACTGAGCGGGGCGAAGGGGAGACCCAGTACTTC. This sequence encodes CASSGTERGEGETQYF.

The chain links TRBV24-1 to TRBJ2-7, with TRBD1 matching 8 bases. Germline values: CDR1 KGHDR, CDR2 SFDVKD. This CDR3 comprises 16 residues. The V and J ends lost 3 bases and 2 bases, in that order; junction bases with no gene match: 8. Here the CDR3 reads CATSDPPGGPTYEQYF. As DNA, the CDR3 is TGTGCCACCAGTGATCCCCCAGGGGGCCCAACCTACGAGCAGTACTTC.

The chain joins TRBV5-4 to TRBJ1-2; D perhaps matches TRBD1 (6 bases). V dropped 1 base and J dropped 5 bases, with 12 bases sitting between them. The germline V gene encodes CDR1 SGHNT and CDR2 YYREEE (reference sequence). This CDR3 contains 14 residues. CDR3: CASSLIGQIYGYTF. The CDR3 DNA reads TGTGCCAGCAGCTTGATCGGACAGATATATGGCTACACCTTC.

On this clone itself: Relative to the germline gene, one junction end is altered; a read error may explain this. The chain employs TRBV28 and TRBJ1-4, with 10 bases aligning to TRBD1. The CDR3 is 14 residues long. Germline CDR1 reads MDHEN; CDR2 reads SYDVKM. The CDR3 region has the DNA TGTGCCAGCAGTTTTTTGGACAGGGGGGGAGATAGGATTTTT. As protein: CASSFLDRGGDRIF.

On this clone itself: The same CDR3 is also encoded by other DNA sequences in this sample. V and J are TRBV5-1 and TRBJ2-5, with 7 bases fitting TRBD1. V gave up 2 bases and J gave up 5 bases; unmatched junction bases: 3. The CDR3 is 13 amino acids. The V gene's germline CDR1 is SGHRS and CDR2 YFSETQ. In DNA, the CDR3 is TGCGCCAGCAGCTTACGAGGGGGCGAGACCCAGTACTTC. It yields the protein CASSLRGGETQYF.